Listed below are T cell receptor beta chains from one sample, sequenced in a study of T cell changes during pregnancy in multiple sclerosis. The protocol was immunoSEQ multiplex PCR, while the TCRdb copy is restricted to in-frame clones and leaves out a portion. The sample holds fewer than 85,000 clones; about 93% are singletons and the top ten take approximately 1.6%. The sequenced sample was peripheral blood, obtained in the first trimester of pregnancy. The receptors shown here come from a female donor in good health, enrolled as a control in a pregnancy study. CDR3s include the opening cysteine and the closing phenylalanine or tryptophan. A D gene is named only where the DNA matches it firmly.

>TRBJ2-7|NA|TRBV10-3
CAIREEGKPYEQYF
>TRBJ2-7|NA|TRBV2
CASRGVKGTYYEQYF
>TRBJ2-5|NA|TRBV7-9
CASRFVAGETQYF
>TRBJ1-1|NA|TRBV5-5
CASSLGLGVNTEAFF
>TRBJ2-7|NA|TRBV28
CASHPTGSSYEQYF
>TRBJ2-3|TRBD2|TRBV5-1
CASSLAAGESDTQYF
>TRBJ2-2|TRBD1|TRBV28
CASNTGEVELFF
>TRBJ2-3|NA|TRBV18
CASSPRPRSTDTQYF
>TRBJ1-2|NA|TRBV6-1
CASSEQTAFYGYTF
>TRBJ2-7|TRBD1|TRBV30
CAWSWGTGGEQYF
>TRBJ2-1|TRBD2|TRBV7-2
CASSLLPAVAGASEQFF
>TRBJ1-2|NA|TRBV15
CATSRGGRGPESYNYGYTF
>TRBJ2-3|TRBD2|TRBV5-4
CASSGDSGSSTDTQYF
>TRBJ1-1|NA|TRBV4-1
CASSQVARGMNTEAFF
>TRBJ2-1|NA|TRBV2
CASGWGAEGGSYNEQFF
>TRBJ2-3|NA|TRBV19
CASTMGLASTDTQYF
>TRBJ2-5|NA|TRBV9
CASSVDGGKETQYF
>TRBJ2-5|NA|TRBV5-1
CASSLVSETQYF
>TRBJ2-5|NA|TRBV4-2
CASSQDLVQETQYF
>TRBJ2-3|TRBD1|TRBV6-5
CASSSDRGADTQYF
>TRBJ2-2|TRBD1|TRBV28
CATQGAWNTGELFF
>TRBJ1-2|NA|TRBV5-5
CASSPLPEDYGYTF
>TRBJ2-7|TRBD2|TRBV30
CAWTDGGTYEQYF
>TRBJ2-6|TRBD1|TRBV28
CASSLSGQYYSGANVLTF
>TRBJ2-3|NA|TRBV19
CASSTSVRGTDTQYF
>TRBJ1-5|NA|TRBV4-2
CASSQDQGSRISNQPQHF
>TRBJ1-2|NA|TRBV7-9
CASSPFGGEGKYTF
>TRBJ1-4|NA|TRBV6-1
CASSRGRAEKLFF
>TRBJ2-7|TRBD1|TRBV10-3
CAIGSGTGPEQYF
>TRBJ1-2|NA|TRBV29-1
CSVGGEAGGYTF
>TRBJ1-4|NA|TRBV11-3
CASSLDPGATNEKLFF